These T cell receptor beta chains were read from a single sample in a study of T-cell reconstitution after alpha-beta-depleted transplantation in children. In TCRdb, the PCR reads were re-called with MiXCR into one record per CDR3 protein. There are around 50,000 distinct CDR3 sequences in the sample; about 47% occur only once, and approximately 38% lies in the top ten. Sequencing was performed on peripheral blood, taken before TCRalphabeta/CD19-depleted stem cell transplant. These receptors originate from a boy less than two years old with SCID, due to receive a stem cell transplant. The CDR3 runs from the conserved cysteine through the conserved F or W. The D gene is left open where the match is weak. Clone size is not always given. Where it is, it says once, few, many or a class for expanded clones.

D	V	J	size	CDR3	DNA
TRBD1	TRBV2	TRBJ1-3	-	CASSEVGTDSKGNTIYF	TGTGCCAGCAGTGAAGTCGGGACAGACTCGAAGGGAAACACCATATATTTT
-	TRBV7-9	TRBJ2-1	-	CASSLGVRENNEQFF	TGTGCCAGCAGCTTAGGCGTCAGGGAAAACAATGAGCAGTTCTTC
-	TRBV28	TRBJ1-4	-	CASSLSHVWGGEKLFF	TGTGCCAGCAGTTTATCCCACGTCTGGGGGGGCGAAAAACTGTTTTTT
-	TRBV6-1	TRBJ2-7	-	CASSPTATPYEQYF	TGTGCCAGCAGCCCGACCGCTACTCCCTACGAGCAGTACTTC
TRBD2	TRBV12-3/TRBV12-4	TRBJ2-5	few	CASTGGETQYF	TGTGCCAGTACCGGGGGGGAGACCCAGTACTTC
-	TRBV5-5	TRBJ1-4	-	CASSTRPAHEKLFF	TGTGCCAGCAGCACCCGGCCAGCGCACGAAAAACTGTTTTTT
TRBD1	TRBV20-1	TRBJ2-7	-	CSAYLDRGREQYF	TGCAGTGCCTACTTGGACAGGGGGCGAGAGCAGTACTTC
-	TRBV9	TRBJ1-2	few	CASSGMQGYGYTF	TGTGCCAGCAGCGGGATGCAGGGCTATGGCTACACCTTC
-	TRBV12-3/TRBV12-4	TRBJ2-3	-	CASSLDYNTDTQYF	TGTGCCAGCAGTTTAGACTACAACACAGATACGCAGTATTTT
-	TRBV20-1	TRBJ1-5	many	CSATRGDQPQHF	TGCAGTGCTACCCGGGGGGATCAGCCCCAGCATTTT
TRBD1	TRBV10-3	TRBJ1-1	-	CAILGQLNTEAFF	TGTGCCATCTTGGGACAGCTGAACACTGAAGCTTTCTTT
TRBD2	TRBV20-1	TRBJ2-5	-	CSARDIAGGQRRETQYF	TGCAGTGCTAGAGATATAGCGGGGGGGCAGAGAAGAGAGACCCAGTACTTC
-	TRBV27	TRBJ1-2	-	CASSLYQGRGGYTF	TGTGCCAGCAGCCTATACCAGGGCCGCGGGGGCTACACCTTC
-	TRBV24-1	TRBJ2-3	many	CATADPSTDTQYF	TGTGCCACAGCGGACCCTAGCACAGATACGCAGTATTTT
TRBD1	TRBV7-4	TRBJ2-3	-	CASSFDRGLTDTQYF	TGTGCCAGCAGCTTTGACAGGGGGCTCACAGATACGCAGTATTTT
-	TRBV5-6	TRBJ2-6	-	CASSLGGRANVLTF	TGTGCCAGCAGCTTGGGGGGCCGGGCCAACGTCCTGACTTTC
-	TRBV4-3	TRBJ1-2	-	CASSQEIDRSYGYTF	TGCGCCAGCAGCCAAGAAATCGACAGATCCTATGGCTACACCTTC
-	TRBV6-5	TRBJ1-6	-	CASSYSGTGYNSPLHF	TGTGCCAGCAGTTACTCGGGGACGGGCTATAATTCACCCCTCCACTTT
TRBD2	TRBV5-1	TRBJ2-7	-	CASSSSGALSYEQYF	TGCGCCAGCAGCTCTAGCGGGGCCTTATCCTACGAGCAGTACTTC
-	TRBV4-2	TRBJ2-1	-	CASSQEGLDPPPHEQFF	TGTGCCAGCAGCCAAGAGGGGCTGGACCCTCCCCCCCATGAGCAGTTCTTC
-	TRBV6-1	TRBJ1-5	many	CASSERDGDSNQPQHF	TGTGCCAGCAGTGAACGGGACGGGGATAGCAATCAGCCCCAGCATTTT
TRBD1	TRBV5-1	TRBJ2-5	-	CASSGTGTAKETQYF	TGCGCCAGCAGCGGGACCGGGACAGCCAAAGAGACCCAGTACTTC
-	TRBV29-1	TRBJ1-4	-	CSVVGEATNEKLFF	TGCAGCGTCGTAGGGGAAGCAACTAATGAAAAACTGTTTTTT
-	TRBV7-9	TRBJ1-3	-	CASSSPEGWGGNTIYF	TGTGCCAGCAGCTCCCCCGAGGGATGGGGTGGAAACACCATATATTTT
-	TRBV6-5	TRBJ1-4	-	CASSYDLRGLFEKLFF	TGTGCCAGCAGTTACGACCTAAGAGGGTTGTTTGAAAAACTGTTTTTT
TRBD2	TRBV7-2	TRBJ2-3	many	CASSPGLRGGFADTQYF	TGTGCCAGCAGCCCTGGGCTCCGGGGGGGCTTCGCAGATACGCAGTATTTT
TRBD2	TRBV29-1	TRBJ2-1	-	CSVDTSGVIDEQFF	TGCAGCGTTGACACTAGCGGGGTCATCGATGAGCAGTTCTTC
TRBD2	TRBV11-1	TRBJ2-1	few	CASSQTSGDPLSSYNEQFF	TGTGCCAGCAGCCAGACTAGCGGGGATCCTCTTTCTTCCTACAATGAGCAGTTCTTC
-	TRBV11-2	TRBJ2-1	few	CASSLAGHEQFF	TGTGCCAGCAGCTTAGCTGGGCATGAGCAGTTCTTC
-	TRBV20-1	TRBJ2-7	-	CSASSGSGGTPYEQYF	TGCAGTGCCAGTTCTGGTTCTGGGGGCACCCCCTACGAGCAGTACTTC
TRBD2	TRBV9	TRBJ2-3	few	CASSVSTVPGGDTQYF	TGTGCCAGCAGCGTTTCGACTGTACCGGGGGGAGATACGCAGTATTTT
-	TRBV6-2/TRBV6-3	TRBJ2-6	few	CASSYNEGAGANVLTF	TGTGCCAGCAGTTACAATGAGGGGGCTGGGGCCAACGTCCTGACTTTC
-	TRBV20-1	TRBJ1-2	-	CSARVGARYGYTF	TGCAGTGCTAGAGTGGGGGCTCGGTATGGCTACACCTTC
TRBD1	TRBV29-1	TRBJ2-2	-	CSAFDRGGNTGELFF	TGCAGCGCCTTTGACAGGGGAGGGAACACCGGGGAGCTGTTTTTT
-	TRBV7-9	TRBJ1-4	-	CASSTWDPNEKLFF	TGTGCCAGCAGCACGTGGGACCCCAATGAAAAACTGTTTTTT
TRBD1	TRBV18	TRBJ1-2	-	CASSPTTGVQNYGYTF	TGTGCCAGCTCACCGACGACAGGGGTCCAGAACTATGGCTACACCTTC
TRBD2	TRBV5-5	TRBJ2-1	-	CASSPGLGDNEQFF	TGTGCCAGCAGCCCGGGACTAGGGGACAATGAGCAGTTCTTC
-	TRBV20-1	TRBJ1-5	-	CSARDPQTGGNQPQHF	TGCAGTGCTAGAGATCCTCAGACAGGCGGCAATCAGCCCCAGCATTTT
-	TRBV4-3	TRBJ2-4	-	CASSQESWQLLAKNIQYF	TGCGCCAGCAGCCAAGAGTCCTGGCAGTTACTAGCCAAAAACATTCAGTACTTC
-	TRBV6-4	TRBJ1-1	-	CASSGAHNEAFF	TGTGCCAGCAGTGGCGCACACAATGAAGCTTTCTTT